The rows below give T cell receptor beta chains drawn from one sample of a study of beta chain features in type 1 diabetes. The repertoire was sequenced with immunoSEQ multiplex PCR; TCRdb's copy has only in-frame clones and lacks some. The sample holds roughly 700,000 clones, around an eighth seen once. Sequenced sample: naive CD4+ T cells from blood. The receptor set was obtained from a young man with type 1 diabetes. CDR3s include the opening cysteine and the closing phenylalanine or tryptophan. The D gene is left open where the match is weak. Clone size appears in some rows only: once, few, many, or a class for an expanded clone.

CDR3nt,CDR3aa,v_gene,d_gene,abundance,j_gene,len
TGTGCCAGCAGCTTATGGCCTAGCGGGGGGACGCAGTATTTT,CASSLWPSGGTQYF,TRBV7-2,TRBD2,NA,TRBJ2-3,14
TGTGCCAGCAGCTTAGACCAGTTGCGGAACACTGAAGCTTTCTTT,CASSLDQLRNTEAFF,TRBV11-2,NA,NA,TRBJ1-1,15
TGCAGCGTTCACCCCCAGGGTAGGAACACTGAAGCTTTCTTT,CSVHPQGRNTEAFF,TRBV29-1,NA,few,TRBJ1-1,14
TGTGCCAGCAGCTTGGTTACCTCCATGACAGCGAACACTGAAGCTTTCTTT,CASSLVTSMTANTEAFF,TRBV5-4,NA,once,TRBJ1-1,17
TGTGCCAGCAACGCTGAGTACAGCAGCTATGGCTACACCTTC,CASNAEYSSYGYTF,TRBV5-8,NA,few,TRBJ1-2,14
TGTGCCCTCCAATGGGGGGATGAGACCTACAATGAGCAGTTCTTC,CALQWGDETYNEQFF,TRBV2,NA,NA,TRBJ2-1,15
TGTGCCAGCAGTGAAGACGCAACTAATGAAAAACTGTTTTTT,CASSEDATNEKLFF,TRBV2,NA,NA,TRBJ1-4,14
TGTGCCTGGAGTCGATGGGCTAGCAATCAGCCCCAGCATTTT,CAWSRWASNQPQHF,TRBV30,NA,NA,TRBJ1-5,14
TGTGCCAGCAGCCTACAGAGCAATCAGCCCCAGCATTTT,CASSLQSNQPQHF,TRBV7-2,NA,few,TRBJ1-5,13
TGTGCCAGCAGTGAACTAGCCTTAGCTACCCCTGATACGCAGTATTTT,CASSELALATPDTQYF,TRBV2,NA,few,TRBJ2-3,16
TGTGCCGGACTACCGGGACAGGGGATCTCTGGGGCCAACGTCCTGACTTTC,CAGLPGQGISGANVLTF,TRBV30,TRBD1,many,TRBJ2-6,17
TGTGCCAGCAGCTTAGTGCCGGGGGGCATGGAGACCCAGTACTTC,CASSLVPGGMETQYF,TRBV7-9,NA,few,TRBJ2-5,15
TGTGCCAGCAGCGTGGGCGGGAATAGCAATCAGCCCCAGCATTTT,CASSVGGNSNQPQHF,TRBV9,NA,few,TRBJ1-5,15
TGTGCCAGCAGTTACGGTAGGAAGCCCTACGAGCAGTACTTC,CASSYGRKPYEQYF,TRBV6-5,NA,few,TRBJ2-7,14
TGTGCCAGCAGCGTAGAGATGGGACAGCTATTCACAGATACGCAGTATTTT,CASSVEMGQLFTDTQYF,TRBV9,TRBD1,NA,TRBJ2-3,17
TGTGCCAGCAGCCAAGGGCTTACCACAGATACGCAGTATTTT,CASSQGLTTDTQYF,TRBV7-9,NA,NA,TRBJ2-3,14
TGTGCCAGCACCCAAGCAGGGGATCCAGCCAAAAACATTCAGTACTTC,CASTQAGDPAKNIQYF,TRBV6-6,NA,NA,TRBJ2-4,16
TGTGCCAGCAGCGTCAGTTGGTCACCCCTCCACTTT,CASSVSWSPLHF,TRBV7-2,NA,NA,TRBJ1-6,12
TGTGCCTGGAACCCGGCGGGGGGGCCCGGGTATGGCTACACCTTC,CAWNPAGGPGYGYTF,TRBV30,NA,few,TRBJ1-2,15
TGTGCCAGCAGCTTAGAGCCTAACTACAATGAGCAGTTCTTC,CASSLEPNYNEQFF,TRBV5-4,NA,few,TRBJ2-1,14
TGTGCCAGCTTTCCCCTCCGACAGGGAGGGGATAATTCACCCCTCCACTTT,CASFPLRQGGDNSPLHF,TRBV27,TRBD1,NA,TRBJ1-6,17
TGTGCCTGGACCGACAGGGGGGGGCTAGTGTCACCCCTCCACTTT,CAWTDRGGLVSPLHF,TRBV30,TRBD1,few,TRBJ1-6,15
TGTGCCAGCTCACCGAGGCTAAACACTGAAGCTTTCTTT,CASSPRLNTEAFF,TRBV18,NA,NA,TRBJ1-1,13
TGCGCCAGCAGCCCTCGGGGAGCGGTTACCGGGGAGCTGTTTTTT,CASSPRGAVTGELFF,TRBV4-1,NA,NA,TRBJ2-2,15
TGTGCCAGTAGTATAATTGGCAACTCCTACGAGCAGTACTTC,CASSIIGNSYEQYF,TRBV19,NA,few,TRBJ2-7,14
TGTGCCAGCAGTTCCAGGGTCTACGAGCAGTACTTC,CASSSRVYEQYF,TRBV28,NA,NA,TRBJ2-7,12
TGTGCCTGGAGTGTACAAGCGTGGCGGTCCGGATCACCCCTCCACTTT,CAWSVQAWRSGSPLHF,TRBV30,NA,few,TRBJ1-6,16
TGTGCCAGCAGCTTAGATCCACCCAGGCCGTTGGCCAAAAACATTCAGTACTTC,CASSLDPPRPLAKNIQYF,TRBV7-9,NA,few,TRBJ2-4,18
TGTGCCAGCAGTTACCGGGCCTCCTACGAGCAGTACTTC,CASSYRASYEQYF,TRBV6-5,NA,few,TRBJ2-7,13
TGCAGCGTTGCTGGCCAGGGAATCCACGAGCAGTACTTC,CSVAGQGIHEQYF,TRBV29-1,NA,once,TRBJ2-7,13
TGTGCCTGGTGGACAGTACATAGCACAGATACGCAGTATTTT,CAWWTVHSTDTQYF,TRBV30,NA,few,TRBJ2-3,14